These 18 T cell receptor beta chains were sequenced from one sample in a study of OX40 agonist ivuxolimab in advanced cancers. Profiled with immunoSEQ multiplex PCR; TCRdb holds only in-frame clones, not every one. The sample includes about 53,000 clones, 84% of them seen just once. The sample in question was CD4+ or CD8+ T cells sorted from blood, obtained in a trial of the OX40 agonist ivuxolimab. Receptors originate from an adult with an advanced solid tumor such as melanoma, head and neck, liver or kidney cancer.

The CDR3 region has the DNA TGTGCCACCAGCAGGGGGGGTCTAGCACTTTATGAGCAGTTCTTC. Its translation: CATSRGGLALYEQFF. V gene TRBV15 combines with J gene TRBJ2-1; TRBD2 might be the D (6 bases). Germline CDR1 reads LNHNV; CDR2 reads YYDKDF (reference sequence). The V gene lost 3 bases and the J gene lost 8 bases, with 17 bases spanning the gap. The CDR3 totals 15 residues.

Within the sample, this clone is medium-sized. Other DNA sequences in this specimen translate into the identical CDR3. The chain links TRBV29-1 to TRBJ1-1; D is perhaps TRBD1 (5 bases). The CDR3 contains 13 residues. V lost 7 bases, J lost 0 bases, and 12 bases lay in between. CDR1 is SQVTM, CDR2 ANQGSEA, per germline. CDR3 region: CSARGSLNTEAFF. The CDR3 DNA reads as TGCAGCGCTCGGGGCAGCTTGAACACTGAAGCTTTCTTT. Full variable domain (rest looked up from reference TRBV29-1 and TRBJ1-1): SAVISQKPSRDICQRGTSLTIQCQVDSQVTMMFWYRQQPGQSLTLIATANQGSEATYESGFVIDKFPISRPNLTFSTLTVSNMSPEDSSIYLCSARGSLNTEAFFGQGTRLTVV.

This chain joins TRBV23-1 and TRBJ2-1, with D perhaps being TRBD1 or TRBD2 (7 bases each). TRBV23-1 is assigned to the ORF class and has an uncertain function. V was pared by 8 bases and J by 15 bases, with 17 bases between. The CDR3 is made up of 11 amino acids. The CDR3 sequence: CASGPSGGGFF. The DNA of the CDR3 is TGCGCCAGCGGACCTTCAGGGGGGGGGTTCTTC.

This clone was recorded once. The chain uses TRBV4-2 and TRBJ2-3; the match to TRBD2 covers 13 bases. Germline CDR1 LGHNA, CDR2 YNFKEQ. Losses at the gene ends were 5 bases for V and 3 bases for J; bases not matched to a gene: 5. The CDR3 is 16 residues long. CDR3 nucleotide sequence: TGTGCCAGCAGCATCGGACTAGCGGGAGAAACAGATACGCAGTATTTT. Amino acids: CASSIGLAGETDTQYF.

The chain has TRBV10-1 and TRBJ2-3, with 10 bases identical to TRBD2. V was clipped by 1 base and J by 2 bases; unmatched bases: 3. Germline CDR1 is WNHNN and CDR2 is SYGVQD (reference sequence). This CDR3 has 16 residues. For the CDR3, the DNA is TGCGCCAGCAGTGAGTTCGGACTAGCGGACACAGATACGCAGTATTTT. The encoded protein is CASSEFGLADTDTQYF.

This chain uses TRBV10-3 with TRBJ2-5; perhaps D is TRBD1 or TRBD2 (5 bases each). This CDR3 has 14 amino acids. The germline gives CDR1 ENHRY, CDR2 SYGVKD. V lost 4 bases to trimming and J lost 2 bases, with 11 bases between them. The CDR3: CAISAGTGQETQYF. As DNA, the CDR3 is TGTGCCATCAGTGCCGGGACGGGACAAGAGACCCAGTACTTC.

The table lists this clone with a count of one. V is TRBV4-2 and J is TRBJ2-1, with D tentatively TRBD2 (6 bases). V lost 4 bases, J lost 7 bases, and 11 bases lay in between. Germline lookup yields CDR1 LGHNA and CDR2 YNFKEQ. This CDR3 comprises 13 residues. The CDR3 DNA sequence: TGTGCCAGCAGCCGGGGACTCGTGAATGAGCAGTTCTTC. This codes for CASSRGLVNEQFF.

V and J are TRBV18 and TRBJ2-7; 8 nucleotides line up with TRBD2. The germline V gene encodes CDR1 KGHSH and CDR2 LQKENI. V lost 3 bases, J lost 2 bases, and 12 bases stayed unmatched. The CDR3 has 17 amino acids. CDR3 DNA: TGTGCCAGCTCACCGAAAACCGGGACTAGTTTTCCCTACGAGCAGTACTTC. Translation: CASSPKTGTSFPYEQYF.

The chain is built from TRBV19 and TRBJ1-3; a weak D match, TRBD1 (6 bases). Trimming took 4 bases from V and 1 from J, leaving 14 bases between them. CDR3 size: 16 residues. Per germline, CDR1 LNHDA and CDR2 SQIVND (reference sequence). The CDR3 DNA reads as TGTGCCAGTAGTACGACACCCAGGGGTTCTGGAAACACCATATATTTT. As protein: CASSTTPRGSGNTIYF.

The CDR3, as DNA: TGTGCCAGCTCACCGTCGGGGACAGGGGAACCGGGTGGCACTGAAGCTTTCTTT. Translation gives CASSPSGTGEPGGTEAFF. This sequence joins TRBV18 and TRBJ1-1; TRBD1 matches at 10 bases. Germline V gives CDR1 KGHSH, CDR2 LQKENI. The V and J ends lost 3 bases and 4 bases, in that order; junction bases with no gene match: 14. This CDR3 has 18 amino acids.

This clone was seen more than once but under ten times. The chain carries TRBV5-1 and TRBJ2-1; 14 positions agree with TRBD2. V dropped 4 bases and J dropped 7; count of bases not matched to a gene: 4. The length of the CDR3 is 15 residues. CDR1 is SGHRS and CDR2 is YFSETQ in the germline V gene. This chain's CDR3 is CASSGWTSGGNEQFF. In DNA, the CDR3 is TGCGCCAGCAGCGGATGGACTAGCGGGGGGAATGAGCAGTTCTTC. Full variable domain (remainder filled in from reference TRBV5-1 and TRBJ2-1): KAGVTQTPRYLIKTRGQQVTLSCSPISGHRSVSWYQQTPGQGLQFLFEYFSETQRNKGNFPGRFSGRQFSNSRSEMNVSTLELGDSALYLCASSGWTSGGNEQFFGPGTRLTVL.

The J gene is TRBJ1-5, the V gene TRBV28; TRBD1 is a possible D gene (5 bases). The CDR3 extends over 14 amino acids. Germline V gene lookup returns CDR1 MDHEN and CDR2 SYDVKM. Trimming removed 1 base from V and 3 bases from J, with 7 bases in between. The CDR3 spells CASSLSTVNQPQHF. The CDR3 nucleotides read TGTGCCAGCAGTTTATCGACAGTCAATCAGCCCCAGCATTTT.

This chain connects TRBV2 to TRBJ1-1; the match to TRBD1 covers 7 bases. This CDR3 is 14 amino acids long. Germline V gene lookup returns CDR1 SNHLY and CDR2 FYNNEI. Losses at the gene ends were 5 bases for V and 5 bases for J; bases not matched to a gene: 8. The CDR3 DNA reads as TGTGCCAGCAGTTCAGACAGGGCCGGGACTGAAGCTTTCTTT. Translation gives CASSSDRAGTEAFF.

The CDR3 reads CATSRDNSRFDTQYF. CDR3 bases: TGTGCCACCAGCAGAGATAACTCGCGCTTTGATACGCAGTATTTT. V gene TRBV15 combines with J gene TRBJ2-3, with D unresolved. This CDR3 has 15 amino acids. The ends were cut back, 0 bases at V and 6 bases at J, with 13 bases in the middle. Germline loops: CDR1 LNHNV, CDR2 YYDKDF (reference sequence).

This sequence joins TRBV9 and TRBJ2-7, with D possibly being TRBD1 (6 bases). CDR1 and CDR2 from the germline V gene are SGDLS and YYNGEE. The V end lost 0 bases, the J end lost 3 bases, and 10 bases lay between the germline ends. This CDR3 is built from 14 residues. The CDR3 DNA reads TGTGCCAGCAGCGTAGGGGACAAAGTCTACGAGCAGTACTTC. Translating it yields CASSVGDKVYEQYF.

This rearrangement joins TRBV27 to TRBJ2-2, with 11 bases lining up with TRBD2. Germline-derived CDR1 and CDR2 are MNHEY and SMNVEV (reference sequence). Germline trimming cut 5 bases from V and 5 bases from J; bases unmatched to any gene: 4. The CDR3 contains 15 residues. The CDR3 bases are TGTGCCAGCAGTACTAGCGGGAGTGTTACCGGGGAGCTGTTTTTT. Protein: CASSTSGSVTGELFF.

This sequence joins TRBV14 and TRBJ2-1, with 9 bases fitting TRBD2. Germline V gene data show CDR1 as SGHDN and CDR2 as FVKESK. V shed 0 bases, J shed 4 bases, and the junction held 4 bases outside the gene matches. The CDR3 extends over 16 amino acids. The CDR3 protein is CASSQDFLAGYNEQFF. The DNA of the CDR3 is TGTGCCAGCAGCCAAGATTTTCTAGCGGGATACAATGAGCAGTTCTTC.

In its sample, this clone was seen once. V gene TRBV11-2 combines with J gene TRBJ1-4; D perhaps matches TRBD1 (5 bases). Deletions cut 3 bases from V and 5 bases from J, with 7 bases between. Germline V lookup: CDR1 SGHAT, CDR2 FQNNGV. The length of the CDR3 is 13 residues. CDR3 in amino acids: CASSFGQNEKLFF. The CDR3 DNA sequence: TGTGCCAGCAGCTTTGGACAAAATGAAAAACTGTTTTTT.